This T cell receptor beta chain was observed in a study of T cell responses to AZD1222 COVID-19 vaccine. Germline V lookup: CDR1 GTSNPN, CDR2 SVGIG (reference sequence). The junction had 4 bases not matched to a gene; V was cut back by 2 bases and J by 6 bases. The CDR3 totals 13 residues. Broader study findings: Targeting of unmutated variant regions was reportedly seen in nearly half of spike-specific TCRs.

Generated by immunoSEQ multiplex PCR, the TCRdb table keeps only in-frame clones and is missing some. This table holds 75,000 to 100,000 clones, 90% found once. With respect to this clone: The antigen is undetermined.

The source is an adult in good health. The sequencing here drew on peripheral blood, taken on day 0 of AZD1222 vaccination. The chain has TRBV30 and TRBJ1-5, with 7 bases aligning to TRBD1. The CDR3 DNA sequence: TGTGCCTGGAGTAAACAGGGGCCTCAGCCCCAGCATTTT. It codes for CAWSKQGPQPQHF.